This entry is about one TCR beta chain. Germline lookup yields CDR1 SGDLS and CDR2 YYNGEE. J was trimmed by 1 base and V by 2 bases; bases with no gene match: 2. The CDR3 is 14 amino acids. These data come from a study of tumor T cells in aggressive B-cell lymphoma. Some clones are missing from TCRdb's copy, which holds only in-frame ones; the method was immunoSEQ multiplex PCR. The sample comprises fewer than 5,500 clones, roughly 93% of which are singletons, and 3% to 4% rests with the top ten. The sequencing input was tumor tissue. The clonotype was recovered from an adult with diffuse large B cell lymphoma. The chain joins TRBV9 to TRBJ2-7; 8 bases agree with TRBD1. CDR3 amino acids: CASSVTGGSYEQYF. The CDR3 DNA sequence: TGTGCCAGCAGCGTTACAGGGGGTTCCTACGAGCAGTACTTC.